This T cell receptor beta chain was recorded in a study of blood T cell repertoires in COVID-19. About the research overall: T cells, B-cell-depleted T cells, or PBMCs provided the cDNA or gDNA that served as material.

Germline lookup yields CDR1 SGHTS and CDR2 YDEGEE. V lost 1 base, J lost 0 bases, and 11 bases lay in between. This CDR3 contains 15 residues. The data were produced by immunoSEQ multiplex PCR, yet TCRdb's version contains in-frame clones alone and is incomplete. The sample has about 170,000 clones; 84% are singletons. The source is a man aged 50-60 years who had recovered from COVID-19. The V and J genes are TRBV5-8 and TRBJ2-7, with D possibly being TRBD2 (5 bases). Sequencing was performed on PBMCs or T cells enriched from blood (not recorded which). Written as DNA, the CDR3 is TGTGCCAGCAGCTTGTGGGCAGCGGACTCCTACGAGCAGTACTTC. It translates to CASSLWAADSYEQYF.